A single sample is the source of the 2 T cell receptor beta chains below, sequenced in a study of Ad26.COV2.S vaccination and SARS-CoV-2 variants. Clones were read by immunoSEQ multiplex PCR, and TCRdb kept only the in-frame ones, dropping some. The sample lists about 350,000 clones; around 89% were seen once. Treatment in this sample: some 20 received Ad26.COV2.S at low or high dose, single or two shots; roughly 5 received placebo; per-sample allocation not given. It was on day 63 after the first vaccine or placebo injection that samples were taken. The sequencing here drew on peripheral blood, taken in a trial of Ad26.COV2.S vaccine versus placebo. The receptors were gathered from a person aged 18-65 years who received the Ad26.COV2.S COVID-19 vaccine or a placebo.

The chain joins TRBV2 to TRBJ1-1; no reliable D call. The CDR3 consists of 16 residues. Looked up from germline, CDR1 is SNHLY and CDR2 is FYNNEI. Trimming took off 4 bases at V and 0 bases at J, with 15 bases between the two ends. The CDR3 coding sequence is TGTGCCAGCAGTGTGGTTTTTGAGTTCATGAACACTGAAGCTTTCTTT. This codes for CASSVVFEFMNTEAFF.

This clone was counted a single time. V usage is TRBV5-6 and J usage is TRBJ1-1; D possibly corresponds to TRBD1 (6 bases). CDR3 length equals 15 residues. Germline V gene data show CDR1 as SGHDT and CDR2 as YYEEEE. V was trimmed by 2 bases and J by 1 base, leaving 12 bases between them. The CDR3 reads CASSFGGGRNTEAFF. CDR3 bases: TGTGCCAGCAGCTTTGGTGGGGGGCGGAACACTGAAGCTTTCTTT.